The 7 T cell receptor beta chains in this list originate from one sample, sequenced in a study of T cell responses to AZD1222 COVID-19 vaccine. Generated by immunoSEQ multiplex PCR, the TCRdb table keeps only in-frame clones and is missing some. This sample carries about 95,000 clones, approximately 88% of them seen once, and the ten largest clones take about 3.9%. The specimen comprised peripheral blood, sampled on day 0 of AZD1222 vaccination. The receptors here all came from an adult in good health.

This clone occurred once. V usage is TRBV2 and J usage is TRBJ2-1, with 10 bases identical to TRBD1. The V and J ends lost 6 bases and 3 bases, in that order; junction bases with no gene match: 2. The CDR3 has 14 amino acids. Germline V lookup: CDR1 SNHLY, CDR2 FYNNEI. CDR3 protein: CASRGTGDYNEQFF. The CDR3 DNA reads as TGTGCCAGCAGGGGGACAGGGGACTACAATGAGCAGTTCTTC.

This chain joins TRBV2 and TRBJ2-7; the D call may be TRBD1 or TRBD2 (5 bases each). Per the germline V gene, CDR1 is SNHLY and CDR2 is FYNNEI. V lost 11 bases, J lost 5 bases, and 13 bases lay in between. CDR3 length equals 11 residues. The CDR3 loop reads CAFSLGDEQYF. In nucleotides, the CDR3 is TGTGCCTTTTCCTTGGGGGACGAGCAGTACTTC.

V is TRBV11-3 and J is TRBJ2-7; D is unresolved. With 4 bases removed from V and 1 base from J, the gap between germline ends came to 8 bases. Per the germline V gene, CDR1 is SGHNT and CDR2 is YENEEA. The CDR3 length is 13 residues. CDR3 coding DNA: TGTGCCAGCAGCTCTGACTCTTCCTACGAGCAGTACTTC. This translates into CASSSDSSYEQYF.

The chain has TRBV18 and TRBJ1-4; 10 bases are a match to TRBD1. CDR1 and CDR2 from the germline V gene are KGHSH and LQKENI. This CDR3 is 15 amino acids long. Trimming removed 6 bases from V and 6 bases from J; junction bases left unmatched: 7. The CDR3: CASSPTDRGHEKLFF. The CDR3 DNA follows: TGTGCCAGCTCTCCAACAGACAGGGGGCATGAAAAACTGTTTTTT.

CDR3 residues: CASSKRGNTGELFF. CDR3 bases: TGTGCCAGCAGTAAACGGGGAAACACCGGGGAGCTGTTTTTT. The chain combines TRBV6-5 with TRBJ2-2, with D tentatively TRBD2 (5 bases). The germline CDR1 and CDR2 sequences are MNHEY and SVGAGI. Deletions cut 5 bases from V and 2 bases from J, with 9 bases between. The CDR3 is 14 residues long.

This chain links TRBV19 with TRBJ2-5; 9 bases match TRBD2. This CDR3 contains 14 residues. After removal of 9 bases from V and 5 bases from J, the junction contained 10 bases not matched to a gene. Germline V gene lookup returns CDR1 LNHDA and CDR2 SQIVND (reference sequence). Here the CDR3 reads CASGRGGAWETQYF. The DNA for the CDR3 is TGTGCCAGCGGACGCGGGGGGGCCTGGGAGACCCAGTACTTC.

V usage is TRBV28 and J usage is TRBJ2-7; 8 bases agree with TRBD2. The CDR3 extends over 14 amino acids. Trimming cost V 8 bases and J 3 bases; bases outside gene matches: 9. Germline loops: CDR1 MDHEN, CDR2 SYDVKM. The CDR3 reads CASLSGGGGYEQYF. In DNA form, the CDR3 reads TGTGCCAGCCTTTCGGGGGGGGGCGGCTACGAGCAGTACTTC.